This record looks at one T cell receptor beta chain sequence and its context. This clone was detected only a few times. Its antigen is still unknown. No base quality information exists; no much larger clone differs at one position. Mismatch repair deficiency in every enrolled patient was established by polymerase chain reaction or immunohistochemistry. TCR sequencing was performed for three patients who responded to pembrolizumab therapy. Pembrolizumab PD-1 blockade was prospectively tested in advanced mismatch repair-deficient cancers, regardless of tissue of origin, in the phase II trial. Serial peripheral blood T cell samples were collected before and at multiple times after starting PD-1 blockade. The timing of each blood sample was reported as weeks after the first dose of pembrolizumab. The data belong to a study of PD-1 blockade in mismatch repair-deficient tumors (TCRdb year 2017). For the study in its entirety: Between late 2013 and 2016, the trial enrolled around 89 consecutive patients with approximately 11 mismatch repair-deficient cancer types, every one of whom had been previously treated and was progressing. Deep sequencing of TCR CDR3 regions was used to track tumor-associated T cell clones in peripheral blood of patients responding to PD-1 blockade.

The library was produced with the immunoSEQ multiplex PCR assay. TCRdb mirrors the immuneACCESS table, restricted to in-frame sequences. Some clones are absent from its copies; in checked studies, under half trace to an unresolved V gene, and the reason for the others is unknown. The sample profile shows about 19,000 clones; almost 85% of them were found once. Clones ranked in the top ten supply 1.4% to 1.5% of the sample. The paper's findings and limits, for the study overall: Tumor-resident clones, often undetectable in blood before treatment, expanded rapidly after pembrolizumab and then contracted, generally before radiologic responses.

For this chain, trimming is 3 bases at the V end and 5 bases at the J end, and the number of junction bases without a gene match is 3. The CDR3 covers 15 residues, taking in both the cysteine and the phenylalanine. Only CDR3 DNA remains: 45 bases, in frame from the first base. CDR1 and CDR2 were assigned from the germline V gene (reference sequence) as SEHNR and FQNEAQ. This clonotype originated in an adult with mismatch repair-deficient cancer. This specimen consisted of PBMCs, obtained 52 weeks after starting pembrolizumab. The rearrangement combines TRBV7-9 with TRBJ2-7, with 14 bases in between that match TRBD2. The sequence in DNA is TGTGCCAGCAGCTTGGGGACTAGCGGGGGCCACGAGCAGTACTTC. Its translation reads: CASSLGTSGGHEQYF.